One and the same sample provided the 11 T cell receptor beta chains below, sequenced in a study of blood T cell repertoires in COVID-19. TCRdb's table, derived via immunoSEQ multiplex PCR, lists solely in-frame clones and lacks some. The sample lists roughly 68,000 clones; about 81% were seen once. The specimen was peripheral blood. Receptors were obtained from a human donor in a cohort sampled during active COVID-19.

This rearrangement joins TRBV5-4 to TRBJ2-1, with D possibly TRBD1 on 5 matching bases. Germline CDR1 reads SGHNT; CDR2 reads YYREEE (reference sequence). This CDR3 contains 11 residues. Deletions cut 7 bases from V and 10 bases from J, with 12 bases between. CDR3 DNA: TGTGCCAGCGGTTTGGGGCGGGAGCAGTTCTTC. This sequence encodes CASGLGREQFF.

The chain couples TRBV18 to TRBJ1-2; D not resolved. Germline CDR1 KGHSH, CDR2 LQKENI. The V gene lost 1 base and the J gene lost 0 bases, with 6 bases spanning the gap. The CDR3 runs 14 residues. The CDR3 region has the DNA TGTGCCAGCTCACCACAGGAGGCTAACTATGGCTACACCTTC. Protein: CASSPQEANYGYTF.

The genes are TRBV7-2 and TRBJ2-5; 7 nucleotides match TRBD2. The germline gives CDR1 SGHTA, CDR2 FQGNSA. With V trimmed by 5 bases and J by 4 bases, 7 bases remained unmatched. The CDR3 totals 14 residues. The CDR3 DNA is TGTGCCAGCAGCATCGGGGGGAGCCGAGAGACCCAGTACTTC. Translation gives CASSIGGSRETQYF.

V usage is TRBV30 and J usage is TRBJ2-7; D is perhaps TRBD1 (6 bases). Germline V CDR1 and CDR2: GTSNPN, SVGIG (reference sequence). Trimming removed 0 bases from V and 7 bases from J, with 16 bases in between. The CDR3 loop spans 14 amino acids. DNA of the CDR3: TGTGCCTGGAGTGTCCCAGGGGCGCGATGGGAGCAGTACTTC. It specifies CAWSVPGARWEQYF. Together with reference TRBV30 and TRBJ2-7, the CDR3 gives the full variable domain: SQTIHQWPATLVQPVGSPLSLECTVEGTSNPNLYWYRQAAGRGLQLLFYSVGIGQISSEVPQNLSASRPQDRQFILSSKKLLLSDSGFYLCAWSVPGARWEQYFGPGTRLTVT.

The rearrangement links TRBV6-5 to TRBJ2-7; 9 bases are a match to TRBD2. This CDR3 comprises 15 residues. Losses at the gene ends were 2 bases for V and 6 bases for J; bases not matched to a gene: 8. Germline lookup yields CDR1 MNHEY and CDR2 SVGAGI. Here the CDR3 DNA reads TGTGCCAGCAGTTACGCCACTAGCGGGTACGGCGAGCAGTACTTC. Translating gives CASSYATSGYGEQYF.

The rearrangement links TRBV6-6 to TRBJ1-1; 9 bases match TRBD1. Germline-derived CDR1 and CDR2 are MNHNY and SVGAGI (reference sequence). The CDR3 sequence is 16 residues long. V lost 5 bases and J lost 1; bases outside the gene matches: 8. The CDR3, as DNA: TGTGCCAGCAGTCCCCCACTACAGGGGGCGAACACTGAAGCTTTCTTT. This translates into CASSPPLQGANTEAFF.

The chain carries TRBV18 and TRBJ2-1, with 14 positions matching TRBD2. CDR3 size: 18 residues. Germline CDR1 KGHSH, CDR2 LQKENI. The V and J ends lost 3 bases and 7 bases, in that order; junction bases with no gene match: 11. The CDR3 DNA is TGTGCCAGCTCACCTAGTCTCGGGACTAGCGGGAGAGGGAATGAGCAGTTCTTC. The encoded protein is CASSPSLGTSGRGNEQFF.

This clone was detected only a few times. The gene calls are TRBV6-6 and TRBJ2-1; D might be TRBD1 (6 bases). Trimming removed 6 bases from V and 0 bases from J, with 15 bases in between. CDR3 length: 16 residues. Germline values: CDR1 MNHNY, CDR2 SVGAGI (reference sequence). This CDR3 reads CASRSRQASSYNEQFF. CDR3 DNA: TGTGCCAGCAGAAGTAGACAGGCGAGCTCCTACAATGAGCAGTTCTTC.

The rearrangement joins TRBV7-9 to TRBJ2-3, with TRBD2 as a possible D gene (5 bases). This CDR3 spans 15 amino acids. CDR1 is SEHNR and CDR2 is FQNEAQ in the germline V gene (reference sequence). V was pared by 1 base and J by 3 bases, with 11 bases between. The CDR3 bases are TGTGCCAGCAGCTTAGGGATTCTAGCAACAGATACGCAGTATTTT. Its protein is CASSLGILATDTQYF.

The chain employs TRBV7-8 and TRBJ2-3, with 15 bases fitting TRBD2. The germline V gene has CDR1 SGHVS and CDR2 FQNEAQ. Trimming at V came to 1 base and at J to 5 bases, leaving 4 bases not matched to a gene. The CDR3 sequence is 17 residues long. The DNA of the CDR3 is TGTGCCAGCAGCTTAGTCTCGGGACTAGCGGGAGGAGATACGCAGTATTTT. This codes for CASSLVSGLAGGDTQYF.

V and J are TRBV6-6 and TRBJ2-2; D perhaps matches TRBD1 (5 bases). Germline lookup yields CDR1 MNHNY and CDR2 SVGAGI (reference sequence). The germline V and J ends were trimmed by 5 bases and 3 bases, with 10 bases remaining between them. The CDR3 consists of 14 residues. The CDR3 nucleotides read TGTGCCAGCAGTCCCCAAGGGGACACCGGGGAGCTGTTTTTT. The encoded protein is CASSPQGDTGELFF.